This entry lists 3 T cell receptor beta chains sequenced from one sample in a study of tumor and adjacent non-tumor tissue in lung cancer. This sample's RNA came from whole unsorted tissue. Three rounds of nested PCR, following a modified ARM-PCR protocol, produced the TCRbeta library. TCRdb redid the calling of the multiplex PCR reads with MiXCR, one entry per CDR3 protein. The repertoire holds over 100,000 distinct CDR3 sequences, with 75% as singletons. Sequencing used lung tumor tissue. These receptors came from a woman aged 60 to 75 with non-small cell lung cancer.

This clonotype came up many times. In DNA form, the CDR3 reads TGCAGCGTGGCCCCGGGACAGGGTTACGAGCAGTACTTC. It is translated as CSVAPGQGYEQYF. This rearrangement joins TRBV29-1 to TRBJ2-7; 9 positions agree with TRBD1. The CDR3 extends over 13 amino acids. Per germline, CDR1 SQVTM and CDR2 ANQGSEA. Germline trimming cut 6 bases from V and 4 bases from J; bases unmatched to any gene: 7.

To note about this clonotype: The CDR3 does not end in the conserved phenylalanine or tryptophan, so this is likely a read error. Because the CDR3's place on the DNA is in doubt, the DNA is left out and the CDR3 is given as listed by TCRdb. The V and J genes are TRBV11-2 and TRBJ2-3. CDR1 is SGHAT and CDR2 is FQNNGV in the germline V gene. The CDR3 spans 15 residues, counting both ends. The CDR3 sequence is CASSLVERKTDTRYL.

In regard to this clonotype: Given a much more abundant clone one base away, this may be a read error. The CDR3 ends on some other residue instead of the conserved phenylalanine or tryptophan, so this is likely a read error. The chain joins TRBV20-1 to TRBJ2-1, with 7 bases aligning to TRBD2. The J segment lost 4 bases and the V segment lost 6 bases, leaving 12 bases of the junction unmatched. This CDR3 region has 15 residues. The germline V gene has CDR1 DFQATT and CDR2 SNEGSKA (reference sequence). The CDR3 here is CSASRTSVIYNEQFY. The CDR3 region has the DNA TGCAGTGCCTCCAGGACTAGTGTCATTTACAATGAGCAGTTCTAC.